One sample yielded the 17 T cell receptor beta chains listed below, sequenced in a study of cytomegalovirus exposure and HLA in healthy donors. This PCR relied on a set of 60 Vbeta primers and 13 Jbeta primers. Here immunoSEQ multiplex PCR was the method, and the copy in TCRdb shows in-frame clones only, minus some. This sample carries around 100,000 clones, roughly 80% of them seen once, and the ten largest clones take roughly 22%. The sample consisted of PBMCs. The receptors originated from a man aged 25-45 years in good health and CMV-seropositive.

V is TRBV6-1 and J is TRBJ2-7; the match to TRBD1 covers 10 bases. CDR1 is MNHNS, CDR2 SASEGT, per germline. CDR3 length equals 16 residues. V dropped 1 base and J dropped 5; count of bases not matched to a gene: 8. CDR3 in DNA: TGTGCCAGCAGTGAAGTTGGGACAGGGGATAAGGACGAGCAGTACGTC. Translating gives CASSEVGTGDKDEQYV.

V gene TRBV9 combines with J gene TRBJ2-5; 7 nucleotides align to TRBD2. V lost 3 bases and J lost 2; bases outside the gene matches: 16. This CDR3 has 18 amino acids. Germline V gives CDR1 SGDLS, CDR2 YYNGEE. The CDR3 sequence: CASSEGPNPGLKQETQYF. In DNA form, the CDR3 reads TGTGCCAGCAGCGAGGGACCGAACCCGGGACTAAAACAAGAGACCCAGTACTTC.

The chain combines TRBV7-3 with TRBJ1-5; possibly TRBD1 for D (5 bases). Germline-derived CDR1 and CDR2 are SGHTA and FQGTGA. V was cut by 2 bases and J by 0 bases, with 11 bases left in between. This CDR3 region has 16 residues. The CDR3 is CASSLPTDYSNQPQHF. DNA of the CDR3: TGTGCCAGCAGCTTACCGACAGATTATAGCAATCAGCCCCAGCATTTT.

The chain uses TRBV5-1 and TRBJ1-1; possible D gene TRBD1, 5 bases. The ends were cut back, 4 bases at V and 7 bases at J, with 20 bases in the middle. CDR1 is SGHRS and CDR2 is YFSETQ in the germline V gene. The CDR3 is 15 amino acids. CDR3 DNA: TGCGCCAGCAGCCTCATCCCCGGGACTCACGGTGAAGCTTTCTTT. Translated, it gives CASSLIPGTHGEAFF.

Worth noting for this clone: Within the sample, other DNA sequences also encode this same CDR3. The chain carries TRBV7-3 and TRBJ2-3; 11 nucleotides agree with TRBD2. V gave up 5 bases and J gave up 2 bases; unmatched junction bases: 6. CDR1 is SGHTA and CDR2 is FQGTGA in the germline V gene. This CDR3 region has 16 residues. CDR3 protein: CASSRLAGGSTDTQYF. CDR3 bases: TGTGCCAGCAGCCGGCTAGCGGGGGGATCCACAGATACGCAGTATTTT.

The chain employs TRBV4-1 and TRBJ2-4, with D perhaps TRBD2 (5 bases). V lost 0 bases and J lost 11, with 20 bases in between. Looked up from germline, CDR1 is MGHRA and CDR2 is YSYEKL. The CDR3 sequence is 16 residues long. CDR3 DNA sequence: TGCGCCAGCAGCCAAGAACCGTCCGCGGGCCAATTGGTTCAGTACTTC. Protein product: CASSQEPSAGQLVQYF.

V gene TRBV4-1 combines with J gene TRBJ2-4; 8 bases match TRBD1. The V gene's germline CDR1 is MGHRA and CDR2 YSYEKL. J was trimmed by 0 bases and V by 1 base; bases with no gene match: 8. CDR3 length: 18 residues. The CDR3 DNA reads as TGCGCCAGCAGCCAAGGGTCCAGGGGGCCGATAGCCAAAAACATTCAGTACTTC. Protein sequence: CASSQGSRGPIAKNIQYF.

This clone appeared a few times. CDR3 sequence reads: CASSLTSPYNEQFF. The CDR3 bases are TGTGCCAGCAGTTTGACTAGCCCGTACAATGAGCAGTTCTTC. The V gene is TRBV6-6, the J gene TRBJ2-1; TRBD2 matches 7 bases. Germline CDR1 is MNHNY and CDR2 is SVGAGI (reference sequence). V was clipped by 4 bases and J by 4 bases; unmatched bases: 4. This CDR3 has 14 amino acids.

This chain uses TRBV9 with TRBJ2-2; D remains unclear. V lost 3 bases, J lost 0 bases, and 6 bases lay in between. Germline V gene sequence: CDR1 SGDLS, CDR2 YYNGEE. The CDR3 has 14 amino acids. The CDR3 region is CASSAQANTGELFF. The CDR3 DNA reads as TGTGCCAGCAGCGCCCAGGCGAACACCGGGGAGCTGTTTTTT.

This chain joins TRBV6-5 and TRBJ2-5, with 11 positions matching TRBD2. CDR1 and CDR2 from the germline V gene are MNHEY and SVGAGI. There are 15 residues in the CDR3. V was clipped by 4 bases and J by 4 bases; unmatched bases: 5. CDR3 sequence: CASSLTSGTVETQYF. The CDR3 DNA is TGTGCCAGCAGTTTGACTAGCGGGACGGTAGAGACCCAGTACTTC.

This clone has more than one count but fewer than ten. The chain combines TRBV12-5 with TRBJ2-1, with 12 bases identical to TRBD2. CDR3 length: 18 amino acids. Losses at the gene ends were 6 bases for V and 4 bases for J; bases not matched to a gene: 13. CDR1 and CDR2 (germline): LGHNT, FRNRAP. The CDR3 DNA reads as TGTGCTAGTGGCTCCACTAGCGGGAGGCCCACGGGGTACAATGAGCAGTTCTTC. As protein: CASGSTSGRPTGYNEQFF.

The CDR3 protein is CASSLSFSPLHF. As DNA, the CDR3 is TGTGCCAGCAGCTTGTCGTTCTCACCCCTCCACTTT. The chain combines TRBV5-6 with TRBJ1-6; no firm D call. CDR1 SGHDT and CDR2 YYEEEE come from the germline V gene. V lost 1 base and J 10 bases, leaving 6 bases between the germline ends. CDR3 length equals 12 residues.

The chain employs TRBV5-4 and TRBJ2-7; 7 positions agree with TRBD1. The CDR3 runs to 15 residues. The V and J ends lost 4 bases and 6 bases, in that order; junction bases with no gene match: 13. The germline gives CDR1 SGHNT, CDR2 YYREEE (reference sequence). In DNA, the CDR3 is TGTGCCAGCAGCACGACAACACTAGGGGGCGGCGAGCAGTACTTC. Protein product: CASSTTTLGGGEQYF.

The CDR3 loop reads CASSLTGDYNEQFF. DNA of the CDR3: TGTGCCAGCAGCTTGACAGGGGATTACAATGAGCAGTTCTTC. This chain links TRBV7-8 with TRBJ2-1; 8 bases fit TRBD1. CDR1 SGHVS and CDR2 FQNEAQ come from the germline V gene. With 3 bases clipped from V and 4 bases from J, the junction kept 2 bases outside the gene matches. The CDR3 runs to 14 residues.

Details on this clone: The junction differs from germline at one of its ends, possibly a read error. The V and J genes are TRBV5-4 and TRBJ2-7; TRBD2 might be the D (6 bases). Judging by the DNA end, TRBJ2-1 fits better; the J call may be wrong. The CDR3 totals 15 residues. Germline loops: CDR1 SGHNT, CDR2 YYREEE (reference sequence). The CDR3 DNA is TGTGCCAGCAGCCCCCGACTAGGCTCCCACAATGAGCAGTTCTTC. Translated: CASSPRLGSHNEQFF.

The rearrangement joins TRBV29-1 to TRBJ2-5, with unresolved D. Judging by the DNA end, TRBJ2-7 fits better; the J call may be wrong. CDR3 size: 12 residues. The germline V gene has CDR1 SQVTM and CDR2 ANQGSEA. CDR3 residues: CSGLTERYEQYF. Written as DNA, the CDR3 is TGCAGCGGCCTGACTGAACGGTACGAGCAGTACTTC.

V gene TRBV5-4 combines with J gene TRBJ2-2; 10 bases line up with TRBD1. J lost 7 bases, V lost 3 bases, and 9 bases had no gene match. The CDR3 totals 16 residues. Germline V lookup: CDR1 SGHNT, CDR2 YYREEE (reference sequence). CDR3: CASSSVTGGFGGELFF. The CDR3 bases are TGTGCCAGCAGCTCAGTGACAGGGGGCTTTGGCGGGGAGCTGTTTTTT.